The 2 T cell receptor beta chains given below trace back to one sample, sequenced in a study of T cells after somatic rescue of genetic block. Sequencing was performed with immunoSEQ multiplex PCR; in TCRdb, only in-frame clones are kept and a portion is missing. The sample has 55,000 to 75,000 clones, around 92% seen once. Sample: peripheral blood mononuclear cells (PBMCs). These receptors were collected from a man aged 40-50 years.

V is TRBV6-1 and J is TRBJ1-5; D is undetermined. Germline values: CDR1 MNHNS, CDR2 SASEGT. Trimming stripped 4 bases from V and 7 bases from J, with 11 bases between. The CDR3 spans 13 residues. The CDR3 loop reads CASSGEGGQPQHF. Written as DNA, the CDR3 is TGTGCCAGCAGTGGGGAGGGCGGGCAGCCCCAGCATTTT.

Here the CDR3 DNA reads TGTGCCAGTAGTATCGCGACCAGGGGAGCCAAAAACATTCAGTACTTC. Its translation is CASSIATRGAKNIQYF. This chain uses TRBV19 with TRBJ2-4; TRBD1 might be the D (6 bases). The CDR3 is 16 amino acids. The V end lost 3 bases, the J end lost 0 bases, and 12 bases lay between the germline ends. The germline V gene encodes CDR1 LNHDA and CDR2 SQIVND (reference sequence).